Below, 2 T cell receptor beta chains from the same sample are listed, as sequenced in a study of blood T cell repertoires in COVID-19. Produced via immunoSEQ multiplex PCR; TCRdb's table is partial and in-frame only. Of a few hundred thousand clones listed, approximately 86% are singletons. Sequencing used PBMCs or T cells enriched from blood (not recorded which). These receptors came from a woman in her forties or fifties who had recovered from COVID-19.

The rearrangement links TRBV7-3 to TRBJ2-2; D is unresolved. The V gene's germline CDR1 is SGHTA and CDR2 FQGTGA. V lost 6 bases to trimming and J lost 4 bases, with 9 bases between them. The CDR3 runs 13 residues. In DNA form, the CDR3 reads TGTGCCAGCAGTCCAACAGCCACCGGGGAGCTGTTTTTT. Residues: CASSPTATGELFF.

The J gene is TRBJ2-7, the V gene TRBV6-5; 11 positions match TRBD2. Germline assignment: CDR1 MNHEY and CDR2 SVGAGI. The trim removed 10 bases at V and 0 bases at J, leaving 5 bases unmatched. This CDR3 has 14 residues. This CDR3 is CATRLAGSSYEQYF. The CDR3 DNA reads TGTGCCACGCGACTAGCGGGGAGCTCCTACGAGCAGTACTTC.